This is a list of T cell receptor beta chains from one sample in a study of cytomegalovirus exposure and HLA in healthy donors. The protocol was immunoSEQ multiplex PCR, while the TCRdb copy is restricted to in-frame clones and leaves out a portion. The sample lists around 98,000 clones, roughly 87% occurring once. Sequenced: PBMCs. Receptors were obtained from a woman in her 30s in good health and CMV-seronegative. Both conserved end residues are part of each CDR3. Fields, in order: clone size, J gene, D gene, V gene, CDR3 protein, CDR3 DNA. D genes are given only for firm matches. Not all rows give a size; the values are once, few, many and, for expanded clones, a class.

>-|TRBJ1-3|-|TRBV6-5
CASRPSGEGNTIYF
TGTGCCAGCAGGCCTTCGGGAGAAGGAAACACCATATATTTT
>-|TRBJ2-5|TRBD2|TRBV5-1
CASSLAGLAGQETQYF
TGCGCCAGCAGCTTGGCGGGACTAGCGGGGCAAGAGACCCAGTACTTC
>-|TRBJ2-3|TRBD2|TRBV7-9
CASSSNSGVRDTQYF
TGTGCCAGCAGCTCTAATAGCGGGGTCCGTGATACGCAGTATTTT
>-|TRBJ1-1|-|TRBV6-5
CASRARQTTEAFF
TGTGCCAGCAGAGCAAGACAGACCACTGAAGCTTTCTTT
>-|TRBJ2-1|-|TRBV4-2
CASSQEGVGWSSYNEQFF
TGTGCCAGCAGCCAAGAGGGAGTGGGGTGGAGCTCCTACAATGAGCAGTTCTTC
>few|TRBJ2-2|-|TRBV7-2
CASSLATSFRELFF
TGTGCCAGCAGCTTAGCGACTAGTTTTAGGGAGCTGTTTTTT
>-|TRBJ2-3|TRBD2|TRBV4-3
CASSQDKAGVGTDTQYF
TGCGCCAGCAGCCAAGATAAGGCGGGAGTAGGCACAGATACGCAGTATTTT
>-|TRBJ2-7|-|TRBV14
CASGSYEQYF
TGTGCCAGCGGGAGCTACGAGCAGTACTTC
>-|TRBJ1-2|-|TRBV6-6
CASSYSLGSPYGYTF
TGTGCCAGCAGTTACTCCTTAGGGAGCCCCTATGGCTACACCTTC
>many|TRBJ2-7|-|TRBV9
CASGEGGYEQYF
TGTGCCAGCGGGGAAGGGGGTTACGAGCAGTACTTC
>-|TRBJ1-4|-|TRBV4-1
CASSGADEKLFF
TGCGCCAGCAGCGGGGCTGATGAAAAACTGTTTTTT
>few|TRBJ2-1|TRBD1|TRBV29-1
CSVESPGQGAYNEQFF
TGCAGCGTTGAATCCCCGGGACAGGGGGCTTACAATGAGCAGTTCTTC
>once|TRBJ2-2|-|TRBV2
CASSATNTGELFF
TGTGCCAGCAGCGCTACGAACACCGGGGAGCTGTTTTTT
>few|TRBJ1-1|-|TRBV5-1
CASSFRGLRSEAFF
TGCGCCAGCAGCTTTCGGGGTCTTCGGTCTGAAGCTTTCTTT
>-|TRBJ1-6|-|TRBV27
CASSRLHSDRGYSPLHF
TGTGCCAGCAGCCGATTGCACTCTGACCGGGGGTATTCACCCCTCCACTTT
>-|TRBJ2-7|-|TRBV6-4
CASSGVERGNEQYF
TGTGCCAGCAGTGGGGTGGAAAGGGGAAACGAGCAGTACTTC
>-|TRBJ2-5|TRBD2|TRBV5-1
CASSWGGETQYF
TGCGCCAGCAGCTGGGGGGGAGAGACCCAGTACTTC
>-|TRBJ2-3|-|TRBV18
CASSPGGSTDTQYF
TGTGCCAGCTCACCAGGCGGGAGCACAGATACGCAGTATTTT
>-|TRBJ2-7|-|TRBV28
CASVGGGSYEQYF
TGTGCCAGTGTAGGGGGAGGGTCCTACGAGCAGTACTTC
>-|TRBJ1-3|-|TRBV9
CASSVDSSGNTIYF
TGTGCCAGCAGCGTTGACAGCTCTGGAAACACCATATATTTT
>-|TRBJ2-1|-|TRBV7-7
CASSTLGASYNEQFF
TGTGCCAGCAGCACCCTGGGAGCCTCCTACAATGAGCAGTTCTTC
>-|TRBJ1-1|TRBD1|TRBV7-9
CASSLGDRGINTEAFF
TGTGCCAGCAGCTTAGGGGACAGGGGGATAAACACTGAAGCTTTCTTT
>-|TRBJ1-6|TRBD1|TRBV2
CARGLDRERSPLHF
TGTGCCAGAGGATTGGACAGGGAGAGGTCACCCCTCCACTTT
>-|TRBJ2-5|-|TRBV5-1
CASNRPGLETQYF
TGCGCCAGCAACCGGCCGGGTTTAGAGACCCAGTACTTC
>-|TRBJ2-7|-|TRBV28
CASSVYPWEQYF
TGTGCCAGCAGTGTCTACCCTTGGGAGCAGTACTTC
>-|TRBJ1-4|-|TRBV10-3
CAIRDTTNEKLFF
TGTGCCATCAGGGACACAACTAATGAAAAACTGTTTTTT
>-|TRBJ2-3|-|TRBV7-2
CASSVGRTDTQYF
TGTGCCAGCAGCGTCGGGAGAACAGATACGCAGTATTTT
>-|TRBJ1-2|-|TRBV29-1
CSVEFRDTYGYTF
TGCAGCGTTGAGTTCAGGGATACCTATGGCTACACCTTC
>-|TRBJ2-5|-|TRBV15
CATSRGQGRGETQYF
TGTGCCACCAGCAGAGGACAGGGACGGGGGGAGACCCAGTACTTC
>-|TRBJ1-1|-|TRBV6-1
CASSAQGQWNTEAFF
TGTGCCAGCAGTGCACAAGGACAGTGGAACACTGAAGCTTTCTTT
>-|TRBJ2-7|-|TRBV25-1
CASSESWEGVYEQYF
TGTGCCAGCAGTGAATCATGGGAGGGGGTCTACGAGCAGTACTTC
>-|TRBJ2-5|-|TRBV29-1
CSVKTGPQTQYF
TGCAGCGTTAAAACAGGGCCACAGACCCAGTACTTC
>once|TRBJ2-3|TRBD1|TRBV27
CASSSNTGVPQYF
TGTGCCAGCAGTTCGAACACAGGGGTACCGCAGTATTTT
>once|TRBJ2-1|TRBD1|TRBV7-3
CASSLMPQGATGANEQFF
TGTGCCAGCAGTCTCATGCCCCAGGGGGCGACGGGGGCTAATGAGCAGTTCTTC